The following is a T cell receptor (beta chain) sequence with its context. These data originate in a study of vaccination and CD4 T cells after COVID-19. Time point: late sampling 161 to 241 days after vaccination in three convalescent patients. TCRdb reprocessed the PCR reads via MiXCR and lists one record per CDR3 protein. The sample yields some 28,000 distinct CDR3 sequences, 50% seen once. Per germline, CDR1 SGHAT and CDR2 FQNNGV. The V segment lost 5 bases and the J segment 10 bases; nucleotides outside the gene matches: 5. This CDR3 is 13 amino acids long. This TCR was recovered from a human donor who had recovered from COVID-19. This chain uses TRBV11-2 with TRBJ1-6, with 7 bases aligning to TRBD1. The sequenced sample was CD4+ T cells from blood, obtained about 7 months after SARS-CoV-2 vaccination. CDR3 loop: CASSITGESPLHF. The CDR3 DNA reads TGTGCCAGCAGCATTACAGGGGAGTCACCCCTCCACTTT. The complete variable domain, with remaining parts taken from reference TRBV11-2 and TRBJ1-6, reads EAGVAQSPRYKIIEKRQSVAFWCNPISGHATLYWYQQILGQGPKLLIQFQNNGVVDDSQLPKDRFSAERLKGVDSTLKIQPAKLEDSAVYLCASSITGESPLHFGNGTRLTVT.